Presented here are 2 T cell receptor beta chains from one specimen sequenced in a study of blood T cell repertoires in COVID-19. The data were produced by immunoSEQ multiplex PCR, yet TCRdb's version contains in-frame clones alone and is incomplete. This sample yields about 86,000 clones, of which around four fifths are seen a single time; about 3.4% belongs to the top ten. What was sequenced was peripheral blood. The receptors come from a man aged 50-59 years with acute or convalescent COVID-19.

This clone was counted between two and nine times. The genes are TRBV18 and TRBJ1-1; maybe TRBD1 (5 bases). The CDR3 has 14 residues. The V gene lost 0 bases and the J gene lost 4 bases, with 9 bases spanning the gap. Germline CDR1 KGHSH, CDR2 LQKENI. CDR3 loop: CASSPPGLTTEAFF. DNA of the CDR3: TGTGCCAGCTCACCACCGGGACTGACCACTGAAGCTTTCTTT. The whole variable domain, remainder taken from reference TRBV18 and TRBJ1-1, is NAGVMQNPRHLVRRRGQEARLRCSPMKGHSHVYWYRQLPEEGLKFMVYLQKENIIDESGMPKERFSAEFPKEGPSILRIQQVVRGDSAAYFCASSPPGLTTEAFFGQGTRLTVV.

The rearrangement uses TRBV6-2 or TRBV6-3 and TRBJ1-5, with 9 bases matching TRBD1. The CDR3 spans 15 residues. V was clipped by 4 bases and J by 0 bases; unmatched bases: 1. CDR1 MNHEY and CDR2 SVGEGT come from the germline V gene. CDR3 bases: TGTGCCAGCAGTTGGGGACAGGGTAGCAATCAGCCCCAGCATTTT. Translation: CASSWGQGSNQPQHF.